This T cell receptor (beta chain) was captured by sequencing in a study of radiotherapy plus CTLA-4 blockade in lung cancer. Method: immunoSEQ multiplex PCR; TCRdb's copy keeps in-frame clones and lacks some. The sample has around 100,000 clones; around 79% are singletons. V lost 5 bases to trimming and J lost 5 bases; unmatched junction nucleotides: 15. Germline V gene sequence: CDR1 SGHVS, CDR2 FQNEAQ. The CDR3 has 17 residues. The chain carries TRBV7-8 and TRBJ1-5; 7 bases are shared with TRBD1. The sample consisted of peripheral blood, taken from a patient treated with radiotherapy plus ipilimumab. The source of this sequence is a human donor with non-small cell lung cancer who had a partial response to radiotherapy plus ipilimumab. Some clones in this sample may be carry-over from other donors' samples. CDR3 in amino acids: CASSPPPATGLYQPQHF. The CDR3 DNA is TGTGCCAGCAGCCCCCCCCCGGCGACAGGGTTATATCAGCCCCAGCATTTT. Full variable domain (outside the CDR3, taken from reference TRBV7-8 and TRBJ1-5): GAGVSQSPRYKVAKRGQDVALRCDPISGHVSLFWYQQALGQGPEFLTYFQNEAQLDKSGLPSDRFFAERPEGSVSTLKIQRTQQEDSAVYLCASSPPPATGLYQPQHFGDGTRLSIL.